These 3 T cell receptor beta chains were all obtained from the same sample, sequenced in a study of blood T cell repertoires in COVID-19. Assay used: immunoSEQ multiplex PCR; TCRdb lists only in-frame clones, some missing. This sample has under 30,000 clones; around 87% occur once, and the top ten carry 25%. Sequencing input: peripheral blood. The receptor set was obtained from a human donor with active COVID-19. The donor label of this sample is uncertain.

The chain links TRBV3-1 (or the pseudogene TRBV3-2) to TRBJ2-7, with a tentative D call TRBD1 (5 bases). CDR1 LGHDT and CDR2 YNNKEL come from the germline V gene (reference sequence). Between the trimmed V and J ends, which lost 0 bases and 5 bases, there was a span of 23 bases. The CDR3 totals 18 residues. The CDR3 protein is CASSQDTFRLDTLNEQYF. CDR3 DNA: TGTGCCAGCAGCCAAGATACTTTTCGTTTGGACACCTTGAACGAGCAGTACTTC.

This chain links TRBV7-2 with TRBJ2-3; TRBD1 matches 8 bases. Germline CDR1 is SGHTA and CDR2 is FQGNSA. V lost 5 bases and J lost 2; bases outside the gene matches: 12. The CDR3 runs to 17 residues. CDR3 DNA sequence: TGTGCCAGCAGCATTGGACAGGGAACGATTCCCACAGATACGCAGTATTTT. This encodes CASSIGQGTIPTDTQYF.

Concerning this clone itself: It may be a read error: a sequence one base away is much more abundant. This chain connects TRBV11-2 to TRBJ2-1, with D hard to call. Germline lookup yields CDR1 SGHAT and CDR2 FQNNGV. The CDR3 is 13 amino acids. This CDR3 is CASNLDFLREQFF. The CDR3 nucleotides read TGTGCCAGCAACTTAGATTTTCTGAGGGAGCAGTTCTTC.